This T cell receptor beta chain was observed in a study of T-cell memory formation after mild COVID-19. General study points: Cross-reactive memory apparently joined, as some responding clones appeared in pre-infection memory. Clones shrinking between day 15 and 85 showed a balanced CD4/CD8 split, and those that grew later tilted toward CD4+.

Researchers used 5'RACE with constant-segment primers to make TCR alpha and TCR beta cDNA libraries that carry sample barcodes and UMIs. TCRdb reanalysed the 5' RACE reads using MiXCR and keeps one entry per CDR3 protein. The sample holds approximately 210,000 distinct CDR3 sequences, roughly 27% seen once. The CDR3 runs to 13 residues. The V gene's germline CDR1 is MNHEY and CDR2 SVGEGT. V dropped 8 bases and J dropped 6 bases, with 14 bases sitting between them. This clonotype was observed a few times. Its antigen is still unknown. This receptor was taken from an adult woman who had mild COVID-19 (a few samples of this study predate the infection). Cell type and time point are not known. The gene calls are TRBV6-2 or TRBV6-3 and TRBJ2-4; tentatively, D is TRBD2 (5 bases). What was sequenced was PBMCs or a T cell subset sorted from them (not recorded which). CDR3 amino acids: CASLLAGGNIQYF. The CDR3 region has the DNA TGTGCCAGCCTCCTAGCTGGAGGAAACATTCAGTACTTC.